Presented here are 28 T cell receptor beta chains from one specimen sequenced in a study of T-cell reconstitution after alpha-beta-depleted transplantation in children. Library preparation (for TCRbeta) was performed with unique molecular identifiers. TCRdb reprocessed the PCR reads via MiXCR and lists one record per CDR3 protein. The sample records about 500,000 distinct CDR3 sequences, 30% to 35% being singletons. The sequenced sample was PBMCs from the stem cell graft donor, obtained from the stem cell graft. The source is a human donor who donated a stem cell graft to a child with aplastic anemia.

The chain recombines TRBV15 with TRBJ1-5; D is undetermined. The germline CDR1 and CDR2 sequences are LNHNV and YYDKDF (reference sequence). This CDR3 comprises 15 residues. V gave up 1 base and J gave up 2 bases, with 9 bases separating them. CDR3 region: CATSRGVEGNQPQHF. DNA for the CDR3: TGTGCCACCAGCAGAGGGGTAGAGGGCAATCAGCCCCAGCATTTT.

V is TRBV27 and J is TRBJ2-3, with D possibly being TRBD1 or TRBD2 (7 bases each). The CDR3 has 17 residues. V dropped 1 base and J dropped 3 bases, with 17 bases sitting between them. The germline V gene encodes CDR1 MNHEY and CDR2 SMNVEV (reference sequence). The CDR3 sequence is CASSLYPREGATDTQYF. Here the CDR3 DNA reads TGTGCCAGCAGTTTATACCCGAGGGAGGGGGCTACAGATACGCAGTATTTT.

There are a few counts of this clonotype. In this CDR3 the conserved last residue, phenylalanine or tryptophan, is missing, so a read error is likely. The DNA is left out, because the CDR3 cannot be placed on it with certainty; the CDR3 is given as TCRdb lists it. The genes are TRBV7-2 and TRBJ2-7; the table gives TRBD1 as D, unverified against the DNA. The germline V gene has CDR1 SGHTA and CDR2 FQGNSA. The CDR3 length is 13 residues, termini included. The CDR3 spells CASSLGWGSVLAP.

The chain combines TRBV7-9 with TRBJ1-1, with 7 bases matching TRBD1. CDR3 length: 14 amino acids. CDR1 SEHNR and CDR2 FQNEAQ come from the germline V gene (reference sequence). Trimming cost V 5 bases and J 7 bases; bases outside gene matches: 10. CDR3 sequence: CASSKTQGTGEAFF. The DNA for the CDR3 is TGTGCCAGCAGCAAGACACAGGGGACTGGTGAAGCTTTCTTT.

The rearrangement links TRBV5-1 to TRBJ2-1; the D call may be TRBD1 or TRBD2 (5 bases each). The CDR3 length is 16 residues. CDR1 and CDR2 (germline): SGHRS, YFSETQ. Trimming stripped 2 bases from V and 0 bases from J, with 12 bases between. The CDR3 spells CASSFRGLSSYNEQFF. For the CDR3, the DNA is TGCGCCAGCAGCTTCCGGGGCTTGAGCTCCTACAATGAGCAGTTCTTC.

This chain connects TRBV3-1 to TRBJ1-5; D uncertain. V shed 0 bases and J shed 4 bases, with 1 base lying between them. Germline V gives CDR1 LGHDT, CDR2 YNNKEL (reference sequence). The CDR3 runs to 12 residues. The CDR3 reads CASSQENQPQHF. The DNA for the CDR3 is TGTGCCAGCAGCCAAGAAAATCAGCCCCAGCATTTT.

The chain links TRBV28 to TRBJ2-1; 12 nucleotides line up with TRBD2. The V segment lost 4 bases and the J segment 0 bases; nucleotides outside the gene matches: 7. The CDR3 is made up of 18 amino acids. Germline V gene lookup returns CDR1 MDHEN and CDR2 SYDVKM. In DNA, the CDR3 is TGTGCCAGCAGTTCGGAAGGACTAGCGGGGAGCTCCTACAATGAGCAGTTCTTC. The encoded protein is CASSSEGLAGSSYNEQFF.

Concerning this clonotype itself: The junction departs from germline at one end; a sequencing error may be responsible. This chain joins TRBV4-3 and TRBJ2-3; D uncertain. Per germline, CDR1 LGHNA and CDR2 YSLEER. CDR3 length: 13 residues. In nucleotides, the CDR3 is TGCGCCAGCAGCCAAGATACTCCAGATACGCAGTATTTC. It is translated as CASSQDTPDTQYF.

CDR3: CASSLATLSNQPQHF. The CDR3, as DNA: TGTGCCAGCAGTTTGGCTACTCTTAGCAATCAGCCCCAGCATTTT. J is TRBJ1-5 and V is TRBV12-3 or TRBV12-4, with D unresolved. The CDR3 covers 15 residues. Trimming took 3 bases from V and 0 from J, leaving 9 bases between them.

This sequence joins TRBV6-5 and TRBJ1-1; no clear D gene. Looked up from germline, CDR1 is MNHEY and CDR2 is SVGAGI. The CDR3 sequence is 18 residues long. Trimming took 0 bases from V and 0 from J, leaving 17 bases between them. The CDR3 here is CASSYSAQGLILNTEAFF. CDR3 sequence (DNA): TGTGCCAGCAGTTACTCAGCTCAAGGCCTGATATTGAACACTGAAGCTTTCTTT.

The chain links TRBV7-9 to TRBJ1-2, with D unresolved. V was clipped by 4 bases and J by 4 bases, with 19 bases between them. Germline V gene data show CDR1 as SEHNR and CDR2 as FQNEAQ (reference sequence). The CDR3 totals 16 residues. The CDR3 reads CASSYTHGSSPYGYTF. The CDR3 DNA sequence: TGTGCCAGCAGCTATACCCACGGGTCCTCCCCCTATGGCTACACCTTC.

The CDR3 spells CASSLISAGTEAFF. The CDR3 DNA follows: TGTGCCAGCAGCCTTATCTCGGCGGGCACTGAAGCTTTCTTT. The genes are TRBV12-3 or TRBV12-4 and TRBJ1-1; D unresolved. V was clipped by 6 bases and J by 4 bases, with 15 bases between them. CDR3 length: 14 residues.

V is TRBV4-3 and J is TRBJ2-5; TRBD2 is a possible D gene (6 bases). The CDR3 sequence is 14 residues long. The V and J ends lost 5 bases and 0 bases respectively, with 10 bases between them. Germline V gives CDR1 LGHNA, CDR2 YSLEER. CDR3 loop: CASSTIADQETQYF. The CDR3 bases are TGCGCCAGCAGCACAATAGCGGACCAAGAGACCCAGTACTTC.

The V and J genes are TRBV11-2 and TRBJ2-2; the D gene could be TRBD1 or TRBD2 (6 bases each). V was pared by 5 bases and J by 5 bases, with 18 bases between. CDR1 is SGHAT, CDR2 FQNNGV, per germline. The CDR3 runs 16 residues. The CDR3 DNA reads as TGTGCCAGCAGCCGAGGGCGGGACAAGATGACCGGGGAGCTGTTTTTT. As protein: CASSRGRDKMTGELFF.

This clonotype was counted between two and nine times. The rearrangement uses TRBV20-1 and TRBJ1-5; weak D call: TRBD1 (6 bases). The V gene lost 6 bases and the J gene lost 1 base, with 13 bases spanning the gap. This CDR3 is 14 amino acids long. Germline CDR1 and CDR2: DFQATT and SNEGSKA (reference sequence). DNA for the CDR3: TGCAGTGCAATAGGACAGTTAAGCAATCAGCCCCAGCATTTT. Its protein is CSAIGQLSNQPQHF.

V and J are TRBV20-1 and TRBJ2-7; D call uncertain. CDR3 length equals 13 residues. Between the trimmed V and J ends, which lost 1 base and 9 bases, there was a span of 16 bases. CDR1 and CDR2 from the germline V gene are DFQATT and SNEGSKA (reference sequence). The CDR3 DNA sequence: TGCAGTGCTAGAGGTTTTAGTACATATGCGCAGTACTTC. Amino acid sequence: CSARGFSTYAQYF.

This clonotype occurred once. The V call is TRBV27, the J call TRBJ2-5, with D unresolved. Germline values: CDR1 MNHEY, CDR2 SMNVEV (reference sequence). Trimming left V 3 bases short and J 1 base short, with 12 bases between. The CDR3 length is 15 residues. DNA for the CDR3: TGTGCCAGCAGTTTGAGATTGGAACCCCAAGAGACCCAGTACTTC. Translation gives CASSLRLEPQETQYF.

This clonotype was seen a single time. For the CDR3, the DNA is TGTGCCAGTAGTATAGGGCAGGGCCAAGAGACCCAGTACTTC. Its protein product is CASSIGQGQETQYF. The rearrangement links TRBV19 to TRBJ2-5; possibly TRBD1 for D (5 bases). Germline V gives CDR1 LNHDA, CDR2 SQIVND (reference sequence). Trimming left V 1 base short and J 1 base short, with 7 bases between. The CDR3 totals 14 residues.

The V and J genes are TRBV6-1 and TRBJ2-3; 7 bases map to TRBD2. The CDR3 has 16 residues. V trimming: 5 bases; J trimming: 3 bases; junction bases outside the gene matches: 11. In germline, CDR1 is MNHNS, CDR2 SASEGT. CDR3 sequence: CASSKISGKGTDTQYF. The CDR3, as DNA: TGTGCCAGCAGTAAGATCAGCGGGAAAGGTACAGATACGCAGTATTTT.

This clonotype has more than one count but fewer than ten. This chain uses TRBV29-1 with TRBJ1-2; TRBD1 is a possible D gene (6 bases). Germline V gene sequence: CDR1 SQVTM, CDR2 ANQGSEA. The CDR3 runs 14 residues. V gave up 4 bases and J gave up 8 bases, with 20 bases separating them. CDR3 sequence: CSVGTTGGARGYTF. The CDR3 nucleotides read TGCAGCGTTGGAACCACGGGGGGGGCTCGCGGCTACACCTTC.

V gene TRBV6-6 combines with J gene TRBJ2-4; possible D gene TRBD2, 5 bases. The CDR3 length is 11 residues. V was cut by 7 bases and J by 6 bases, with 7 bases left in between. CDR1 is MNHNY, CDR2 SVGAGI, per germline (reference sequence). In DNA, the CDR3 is TGTGCCAGCACAGGAGGAAACATTCAGTACTTC. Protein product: CASTGGNIQYF.

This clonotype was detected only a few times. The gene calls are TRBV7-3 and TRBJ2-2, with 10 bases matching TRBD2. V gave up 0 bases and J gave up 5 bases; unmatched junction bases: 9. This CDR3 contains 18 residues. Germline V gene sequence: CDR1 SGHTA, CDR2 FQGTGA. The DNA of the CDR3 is TGTGCCAGCAGCTTAACGCTTAGAGCGGGAGGGGATACCGGGGAGCTGTTTTTT. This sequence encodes CASSLTLRAGGDTGELFF.

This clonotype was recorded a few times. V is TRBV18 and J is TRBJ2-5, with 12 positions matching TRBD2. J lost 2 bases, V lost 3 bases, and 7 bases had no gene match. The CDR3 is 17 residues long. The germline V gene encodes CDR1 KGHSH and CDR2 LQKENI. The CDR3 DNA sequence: TGTGCCAGCTCACCCACTTCAGGACTAGCGGGACAAGAGACCCAGTACTTC. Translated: CASSPTSGLAGQETQYF.

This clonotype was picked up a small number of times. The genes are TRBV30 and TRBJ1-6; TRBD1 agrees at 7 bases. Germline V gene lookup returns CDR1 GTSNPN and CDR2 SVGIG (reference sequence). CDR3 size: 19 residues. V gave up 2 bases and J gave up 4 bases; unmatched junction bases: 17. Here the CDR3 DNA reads TGTGCCTGGAGTATGGGACAGCGAAACGAACTACCTTATAATTCACCCCTCCACTTT. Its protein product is CAWSMGQRNELPYNSPLHF.

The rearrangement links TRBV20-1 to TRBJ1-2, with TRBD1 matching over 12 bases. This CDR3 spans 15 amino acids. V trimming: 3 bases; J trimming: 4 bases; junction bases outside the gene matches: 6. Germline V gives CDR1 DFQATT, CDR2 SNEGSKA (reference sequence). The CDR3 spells CSASYGTGGGYGYTF. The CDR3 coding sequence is TGCAGTGCTAGTTACGGGACAGGGGGCGGCTATGGCTACACCTTC.

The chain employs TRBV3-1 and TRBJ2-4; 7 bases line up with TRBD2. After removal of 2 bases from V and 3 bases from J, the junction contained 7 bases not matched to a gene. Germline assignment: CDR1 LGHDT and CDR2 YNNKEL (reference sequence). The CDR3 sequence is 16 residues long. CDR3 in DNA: TGTGCCAGCAGCCAACTCGGGGGGTCCGGCAAAAACATTCAGTACTTC. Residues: CASSQLGGSGKNIQYF.

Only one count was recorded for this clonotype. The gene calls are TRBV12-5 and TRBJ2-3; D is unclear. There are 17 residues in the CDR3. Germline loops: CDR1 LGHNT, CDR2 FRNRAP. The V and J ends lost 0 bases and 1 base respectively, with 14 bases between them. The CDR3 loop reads CASGLVLGRKGTDTQYF. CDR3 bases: TGTGCTAGTGGTTTGGTACTCGGCAGGAAGGGCACAGATACGCAGTATTTT.

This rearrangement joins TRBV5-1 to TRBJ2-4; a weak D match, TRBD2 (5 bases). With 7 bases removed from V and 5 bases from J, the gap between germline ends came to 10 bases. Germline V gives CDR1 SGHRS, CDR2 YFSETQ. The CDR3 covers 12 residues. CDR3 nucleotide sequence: TGCGCCAGCTTGGGAGACGAAAACATTCAGTACTTC. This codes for CASLGDENIQYF.